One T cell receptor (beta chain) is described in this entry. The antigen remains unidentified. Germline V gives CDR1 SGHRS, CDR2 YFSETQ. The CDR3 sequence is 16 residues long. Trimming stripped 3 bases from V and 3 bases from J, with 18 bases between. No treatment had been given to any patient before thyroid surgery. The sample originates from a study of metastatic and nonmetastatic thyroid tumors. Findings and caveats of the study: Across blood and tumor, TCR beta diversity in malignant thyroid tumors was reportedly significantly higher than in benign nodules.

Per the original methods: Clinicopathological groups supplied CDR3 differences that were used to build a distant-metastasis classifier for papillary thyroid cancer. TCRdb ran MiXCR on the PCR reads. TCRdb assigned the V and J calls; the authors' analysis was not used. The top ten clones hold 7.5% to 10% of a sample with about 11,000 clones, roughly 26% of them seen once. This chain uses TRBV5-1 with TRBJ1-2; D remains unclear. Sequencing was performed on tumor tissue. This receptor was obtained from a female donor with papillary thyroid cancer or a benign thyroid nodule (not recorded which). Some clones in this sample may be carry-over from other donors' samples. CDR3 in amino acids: CASSWRGAVGDYGYTF. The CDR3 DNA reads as TGCGCCAGCAGCTGGAGAGGAGCTGTGGGAGACTATGGCTACACCTTC. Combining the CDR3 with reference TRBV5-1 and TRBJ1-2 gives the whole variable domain KAGVTQTPRYLIKTRGQQVTLSCSPISGHRSVSWYQQTPGQGLQFLFEYFSETQRNKGNFPGRFSGRQFSNSRSEMNVSTLELGDSALYLCASSWRGAVGDYGYTFGSGTRLTVV.